One sample yielded the 26 T cell receptor beta chains listed below, sequenced in a study of T-cell memory formation after mild COVID-19. TCRdb processed the 5' RACE reads anew with MiXCR; each CDR3 protein has one entry. The profile shows roughly 560,000 distinct CDR3 sequences, over 20% of them singletons. Sequencing was done on a sample of PBMCs or a T cell subset sorted from them (not recorded which). Receptor source: an adult woman who had mild COVID-19 (a few samples of this study predate the infection). Cell type and time point are not known.

This clonotype was observed a handful of times. This chain uses TRBV20-1 with TRBJ2-7; 14 bases line up with TRBD2. Germline loops: CDR1 DFQATT, CDR2 SNEGSKA (reference sequence). The CDR3 is 14 residues long. Trimming took 3 bases from V and 2 from J; bases not matched to a gene: 0. In DNA, the CDR3 is TGCAGTGCTAGGGGACTAGCGGGAGCCTACGAGCAGTACTTC. Protein sequence: CSARGLAGAYEQYF.

The genes are TRBV10-3 and TRBJ2-1, with 9 bases aligning to TRBD2. With V trimmed by 2 bases and J by 9 bases, 5 bases remained unmatched. CDR1 and CDR2 from the germline V gene are ENHRY and SYGVKD. The CDR3 is 14 amino acids. This CDR3 reads CAISENLAGFEQFF. CDR3 nucleotides: TGTGCCATCAGTGAGAATCTAGCGGGGTTTGAGCAGTTCTTC.

This clonotype was observed a handful of times. This chain links TRBV7-3 with TRBJ2-1; D possibly corresponds to TRBD2 (5 bases). The CDR3 length is 17 residues. CDR1 is SGHTA and CDR2 is FQGTGA in the germline V gene. V was cut by 4 bases and J by 4 bases, with 20 bases left in between. CDR3 DNA sequence: TGTGCCAGCAGCTCTTACGGGGTTCTGGGGATGTACAATGAGCAGTTCTTC. Translated: CASSSYGVLGMYNEQFF.

This clonotype was detected only a few times. This chain links TRBV7-3 with TRBJ1-1; D uncertain. From germline, CDR1 is SGHTA and CDR2 FQGTGA. V was trimmed by 5 bases and J by 6 bases, leaving 13 bases between them. There are 13 residues in the CDR3. In nucleotides, the CDR3 is TGTGCCAGCAGCCGTGGCACTGGGTCTGAAGCTTTCTTT. Residues: CASSRGTGSEAFF.

The chain combines TRBV29-1 with TRBJ2-7; D possibly corresponds to TRBD2 (6 bases). CDR3 size: 13 residues. Germline CDR1 is SQVTM and CDR2 is ANQGSEA. Trimming removed 4 bases at V and 0 bases at J, with 10 bases between. DNA of the CDR3: TGCAGCGTTGTACGGGGGAGCTCCTACGAGCAGTACTTC. Encoded protein: CSVVRGSSYEQYF.

V and J are TRBV14 and TRBJ2-1, with TRBD2 identical over 11 bases. Trimming at V came to 3 bases and at J to 4 bases, leaving 8 bases not matched to a gene. This CDR3 region has 17 residues. Germline V gene lookup returns CDR1 SGHDN and CDR2 FVKESK. CDR3 coding DNA: TGTGCCAGCAGCCAGGGGGGACTAGCGGATAAGTACAATGAGCAGTTCTTC. Encoded protein: CASSQGGLADKYNEQFF.

This clonotype was counted between two and nine times. The chain carries TRBV6-6 and TRBJ2-4, with D uncertain. The V end lost 8 bases, the J end lost 1 base, and 12 bases lay between the germline ends. The CDR3 has 14 residues. Germline assignment: CDR1 MNHNY and CDR2 SVGAGI (reference sequence). In DNA, the CDR3 is TGTGCCAGCTCTTGGGGTGAGGCCAAAAACATTCAGTACTTC. It translates to CASSWGEAKNIQYF.

The chain has TRBV29-1 and TRBJ2-3; 9 bases fit TRBD2. V dropped 7 bases and J dropped 0; count of bases not matched to a gene: 8. This CDR3 has 15 residues. Germline lookup yields CDR1 SQVTM and CDR2 ANQGSEA. CDR3 sequence: CSASGTPTSTDTQYF. CDR3 bases: TGCAGCGCTAGCGGGACTCCGACTAGCACAGATACGCAGTATTTT.

There are a few counts of this clonotype. The J gene is TRBJ1-6, the V gene TRBV5-5; the D gene is possibly TRBD1 (5 bases). This CDR3 spans 16 amino acids. Germline V gives CDR1 SGHKS, CDR2 YYEKEE (reference sequence). Trimming left V 3 bases short and J 0 bases short, with 10 bases between. The CDR3 sequence: CASSWEGSSYNSPLHF. The DNA for the CDR3 is TGTGCCAGCAGCTGGGAGGGGAGCTCCTATAATTCACCCCTCCACTTT.

This clonotype was detected only a few times. V usage is TRBV5-1 and J usage is TRBJ2-7; 7 bases align to TRBD2. The CDR3 contains 15 residues. Germline values: CDR1 SGHRS, CDR2 YFSETQ. The ends lost 1 base at V and 2 bases at J; junction bases unmatched: 6. DNA for the CDR3: TGCGCCAGCAGCTTGTCGCGGGAGAGGCCCTACGAGCAGTACTTC. Protein product: CASSLSRERPYEQYF.

This clonotype was seen a handful of times. CDR3 residues: CASSQEELAGGSSYNEQFF. CDR3 DNA: TGCGCCAGCAGCCAAGAGGAACTAGCGGGAGGAAGCTCCTACAATGAGCAGTTCTTC. This chain connects TRBV4-3 to TRBJ2-1, with TRBD2 identical over 12 bases. CDR3 length: 19 amino acids. Per the germline V gene, CDR1 is LGHNA and CDR2 is YSLEER. J gave up 0 bases and V 0 bases, and 6 bases lay outside the gene matches.

The chain links TRBV24-1 to TRBJ2-3, with 15 bases matching TRBD2. Germline CDR1 reads KGHDR; CDR2 reads SFDVKD. Germline trimming cut 10 bases from V and 5 bases from J; bases unmatched to any gene: 6. The CDR3 has 15 residues. The CDR3 sequence: CATSGLAGGEDTQYF. CDR3 DNA: TGTGCCACGTCCGGACTAGCGGGAGGGGAAGATACGCAGTATTTT.

This clonotype was detected only a few times. The chain uses TRBV20-1 and TRBJ2-2; D remains ambiguous. Between the trimmed V and J ends, which lost 5 bases and 6 bases, there was a span of 10 bases. Germline CDR1 DFQATT, CDR2 SNEGSKA (reference sequence). The CDR3 is 12 amino acids. CDR3 amino acids: CSASKAPGELFF. The CDR3 coding sequence is TGCAGTGCTTCGAAGGCCCCCGGGGAGCTGTTTTTT.

The chain uses TRBV5-4 and TRBJ1-1, with D possibly TRBD1 on 5 matching bases. Germline V gene sequence: CDR1 SGHNT, CDR2 YYREEE (reference sequence). V was clipped by 1 base and J by 0 bases, with 13 bases between them. CDR3 length equals 16 residues. The CDR3 spells CASSLWRGRVNTEAFF. The CDR3 nucleotides are TGTGCCAGCAGCTTGTGGAGGGGAAGGGTGAACACTGAAGCTTTCTTT.

The CDR3 DNA reads as TGCGCCAGCAGCTTGGGGGACAGGGGACCTCTGGGCACCGGGGAGCTGTTTTTT. It is translated as CASSLGDRGPLGTGELFF. The gene calls are TRBV5-1 and TRBJ2-2; 10 bases are shared with TRBD1. The CDR3 has 18 residues. J was trimmed by 4 bases and V by 0 bases; bases with no gene match: 9. Germline V gene lookup returns CDR1 SGHRS and CDR2 YFSETQ. Full variable domain (rest looked up from reference TRBV5-1 and TRBJ2-2): KAGVTQTPRYLIKTRGQQVTLSCSPISGHRSVSWYQQTPGQGLQFLFEYFSETQRNKGNFPGRFSGRQFSNSRSEMNVSTLELGDSALYLCASSLGDRGPLGTGELFFGEGSRLTVL.

The gene calls are TRBV30 and TRBJ2-7; the D gene is possibly TRBD1 (6 bases). Per germline, CDR1 GTSNPN and CDR2 SVGIG (reference sequence). The CDR3 length is 13 residues. V was pared by 2 bases and J by 6 bases, with 14 bases between. CDR3 protein: CAWSTGQPSEQYF. Written as DNA, the CDR3 is TGTGCCTGGAGTACTGGACAGCCTTCCGAGCAGTACTTC.

This chain uses TRBV30 with TRBJ2-5; a weak D match, TRBD1 (5 bases). CDR3 length: 12 amino acids. V lost 0 bases and J lost 5, with 7 bases in between. From germline, CDR1 is GTSNPN and CDR2 SVGIG (reference sequence). The CDR3 reads CAWSVRGETQYF. For the CDR3, the DNA is TGTGCCTGGAGTGTAAGGGGTGAGACCCAGTACTTC.

The rearrangement joins TRBV4-3 to TRBJ1-2; D remains ambiguous. This CDR3 spans 15 amino acids. V dropped 0 bases and J dropped 4 bases, with 12 bases sitting between them. Germline lookup yields CDR1 LGHNA and CDR2 YSLEER. The CDR3 region is CASSQDPRPAYGYTF. In nucleotides, the CDR3 is TGCGCCAGCAGCCAAGATCCACGGCCAGCCTATGGCTACACCTTC.

In this sample, this clonotype turned up a few times. The V call is TRBV6-5, the J call TRBJ1-1; no definite D call. From germline, CDR1 is MNHEY and CDR2 SVGAGI. The CDR3 contains 14 residues. Trimming left V 7 bases short and J 7 bases short, with 19 bases between. DNA of the CDR3: TGTGCCAGCACCCCGGGTGCCGGAACTGGTGAAGCTTTCTTT. Its translation: CASTPGAGTGEAFF.

Only a few counts were recorded for this clonotype. V and J are TRBV12-3 or TRBV12-4 and TRBJ2-7, with 8 bases that match TRBD1. The CDR3 is 15 amino acids. The ends lost 5 bases at V and 3 bases at J; junction bases unmatched: 9. This chain's CDR3 is CASSPPDRGRYEQYF. DNA for the CDR3: TGTGCCAGCAGTCCACCAGACAGGGGCCGCTACGAGCAGTACTTC.

The V gene is TRBV3-1, the J gene TRBJ2-2; the D is unclear. The CDR3 is made up of 14 amino acids. Germline V lookup: CDR1 LGHDT, CDR2 YNNKEL (reference sequence). Trimming pared 1 base from V and 4 bases from J, leaving 7 bases between. CDR3 in DNA: TGTGCCAGCAGCCAAGGCCGAATCACCGGGGAGCTGTTTTTT. Protein: CASSQGRITGELFF. Full variable domain (outside the CDR3, taken from reference TRBV3-1 and TRBJ2-2): DTAVSQTPKYLVTQMGNDKSIKCEQNLGHDTMYWYKQDSKKFLKIMFSYNNKELIINETVPNRFSPKSPDKAHLNLHINSLELGDSAVYFCASSQGRITGELFFGEGSRLTVL.

The chain is built from TRBV6-1 and TRBJ2-3, with 9 bases matching TRBD2. The CDR3 covers 16 residues. Germline loops: CDR1 MNHNS, CDR2 SASEGT. J gave up 0 bases and V 4 bases, and 5 bases lay outside the gene matches. CDR3 amino acids: CASSGSGGSSTDTQYF. The CDR3 DNA reads as TGTGCCAGCAGTGGAAGCGGGGGGTCTAGCACAGATACGCAGTATTTT.

This clonotype was counted between two and nine times. The chain has TRBV12-3 or TRBV12-4 and TRBJ2-5; TRBD1 aligns across 7 bases. J lost 5 bases, V lost 4 bases, and 7 bases had no gene match. This CDR3 comprises 14 residues. Here the CDR3 DNA reads TGTGCCAGCAGTTCAGGGGGAGTCCCGGAGACCCAGTACTTC. Translating gives CASSSGGVPETQYF.

There are many counts of this clonotype. The chain joins TRBV5-6 to TRBJ2-7; 11 nucleotides agree with TRBD2. The length of the CDR3 is 16 residues. CDR1 is SGHDT and CDR2 is YYEEEE in the germline V gene. J lost 3 bases, V lost 0 bases, and 5 bases had no gene match. The CDR3 DNA reads TGTGCCAGCAGCTTGGAAACTAGCGGGGGCCTCTACGAGCAGTACTTC. It codes for CASSLETSGGLYEQYF.

The chain uses TRBV29-1 and TRBJ1-1; TRBD1 might be the D (6 bases). Germline assignment: CDR1 SQVTM and CDR2 ANQGSEA. The CDR3 totals 12 residues. The V end lost 6 bases, the J end lost 6 bases, and 14 bases lay between the germline ends. CDR3 DNA sequence: TGCAGCGTCGGAACAGGGATGGCTGAAGCTTTCTTT. Amino acids: CSVGTGMAEAFF.

This clonotype turned up a few times. The chain joins TRBV9 to TRBJ2-3, with D tentatively TRBD2 (6 bases). V was trimmed by 0 bases and J by 5 bases, leaving 10 bases between them. Germline V CDR1 and CDR2: SGDLS, YYNGEE. The CDR3 has 14 residues. The CDR3, as DNA: TGTGCCAGCAGCGTAGACGGGACTTTAGATACGCAGTATTTT. Translating gives CASSVDGTLDTQYF.